The sequence of this T cell receptor (beta chain) was determined in a study of T cell responses to AZD1222 COVID-19 vaccine. Study overall: Pooled in the analysis were second doses at about 4 or about 12 weeks.

TCRdb's table, derived via immunoSEQ multiplex PCR, lists solely in-frame clones and lacks some. The table includes about 86,000 clones, roughly 88% detected once. Points from the study as a whole: The study found vaccine-associated CD4 TCRs spanning spike, dominant at 160-218 and 743-854. The study reported that nearly half of spike-specific TCRs target unmutated variant regions. Every sample of the repertoires postdated the peak T cell response.

Trimming stripped 2 bases from V and 0 bases from J, with 21 bases between. The CDR3 covers 19 residues. Germline loops: CDR1 SGHAT, CDR2 FQNNGV. Comments on this clone: The target antigen is unknown.

The specimen was peripheral blood, collected on day 0 of AZD1222 vaccination. This TCR came from an adult in good health. The chain uses TRBV11-2 and TRBJ2-3, with D possibly matching TRBD1 (5 bases). The CDR3 protein is CASSLYVRATLASTDTQYF. Here the CDR3 DNA reads TGTGCCAGCAGCTTATATGTCAGGGCAACCTTGGCTAGCACAGATACGCAGTATTTT.